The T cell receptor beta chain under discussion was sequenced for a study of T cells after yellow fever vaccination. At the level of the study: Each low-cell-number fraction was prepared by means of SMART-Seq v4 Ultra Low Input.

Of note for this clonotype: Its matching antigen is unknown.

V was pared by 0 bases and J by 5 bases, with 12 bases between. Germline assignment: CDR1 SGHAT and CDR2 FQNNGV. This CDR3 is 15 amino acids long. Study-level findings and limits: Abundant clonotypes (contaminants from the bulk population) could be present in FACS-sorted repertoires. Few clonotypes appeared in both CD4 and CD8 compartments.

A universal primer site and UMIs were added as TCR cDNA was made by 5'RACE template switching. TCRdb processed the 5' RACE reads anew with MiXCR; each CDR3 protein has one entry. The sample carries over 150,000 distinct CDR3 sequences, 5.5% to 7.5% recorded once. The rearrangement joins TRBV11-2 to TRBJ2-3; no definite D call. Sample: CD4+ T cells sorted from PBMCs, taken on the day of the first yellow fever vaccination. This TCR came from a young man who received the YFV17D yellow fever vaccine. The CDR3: CASSLDWLGIDTQYF. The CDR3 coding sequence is TGTGCCAGCAGCTTAGATTGGCTAGGAATAGATACGCAGTATTTT.